Each of the 16 T cell receptor beta chains below was sequenced from the same sample in a study of regulatory T cells in long-lasting Graves disease. The authors built TCR beta libraries using iRepertoire HTBI primers and Arm-PCR of CDR3 regions. TCRdb re-derived calls from the multiplex PCR reads in MiXCR, one entry per CDR3 protein. The sample yields under 500,000 distinct CDR3 sequences, roughly 15% seen once. Described time point: newly diagnosed GD, antithyroid drugs for less than 3 months. The TCR library was made from RNA that had been extracted from PBMCs in TRIzol. These data were also reused for a study on T cells in Graves' hyperthyroidism and ophthalmopathy.

The sample consisted of peripheral blood mononuclear cells (PBMCs), taken at new diagnosis, from a patient treated with antithyroid drugs. The receptors derive from a woman younger than 45 with Graves disease.

This clonotype has a handful of counts. This may be a read error, as it is one base from a much larger clone. The genes are TRBV5-1 and TRBJ1-6; D call uncertain. CDR3 size: 15 residues. CDR1 and CDR2 from the germline V gene are SGHRS and YFSETQ. Trimming removed 1 base at V and 10 bases at J, with 15 bases between. CDR3 coding DNA: TGCGCCAGCAGCTTGCGTTCGACCGGGCGGTCACCCCTCCACTTT. Translating it yields CASSLRSTGRSPLHF. Full variable domain (remainder filled in from reference TRBV5-1 and TRBJ1-6): KAGVTQTPRYLIKTRGQQVTLSCSPISGHRSVSWYQQTPGQGLQFLFEYFSETQRNKGNFPGRFSGRQFSNSRSEMNVSTLELGDSALYLCASSLRSTGRSPLHFGNGTRLTVT.

This clonotype was detected many times. The chain is built from TRBV11-2 and TRBJ2-7; D gene unclear. The CDR3 has 15 amino acids. From germline, CDR1 is SGHAT and CDR2 FQNNGV. Trimming removed 3 bases at V and 1 base at J, with 13 bases between. The CDR3 loop reads CASSLSVRSSYEQYF. Written as DNA, the CDR3 is TGTGCCAGCAGCTTGAGCGTTCGGAGTTCCTACGAGCAGTACTTC.

In its sample, this clonotype was seen a few times. This rearrangement joins TRBV10-3 to TRBJ1-4, with 7 bases matching TRBD1. V shed 3 bases, J shed 5 bases, and the junction held 6 bases outside the gene matches. Germline CDR1 and CDR2: ENHRY and SYGVKD. This CDR3 has 15 residues. The CDR3 coding sequence is TGTGCCATCAGTGAAAGGGGACAGACCAATGAAAAACTGTTTTTT. Translating gives CAISERGQTNEKLFF.

This clonotype was counted only a few times. The chain links TRBV4-1 to TRBJ2-6; D uncertain. V dropped 1 base and J dropped 1 base, with 8 bases sitting between them. The CDR3 is 16 residues long. Germline CDR1 and CDR2: MGHRA and YSYEKL. The CDR3 bases are TGCGCCAGCAGCCAAGTATCTGAGTCTGGGGCCAACGTCCTGACTTTC. Translating gives CASSQVSESGANVLTF.

The CDR3 sequence is CASSDKREGFLGELFF. Here the CDR3 DNA reads TGCGCCAGCAGTGATAAGCGGGAGGGGTTTTTGGGGGAGCTGTTTTTT. The chain is built from TRBV10-1 and TRBJ2-2, with 10 bases aligning to TRBD2. CDR3 length equals 16 residues. CDR1 is WNHNN and CDR2 is SYGVQD in the germline V gene (reference sequence). V was pared by 3 bases and J by 8 bases, with 9 bases of the junction left unmatched.

The chain combines TRBV5-1 with TRBJ2-7, with D perhaps matching TRBD2 (7 bases). CDR1 and CDR2 (germline): SGHRS, YFSETQ. V was clipped by 3 bases and J by 5 bases, with 18 bases between them. This CDR3 is built from 15 residues. This CDR3 reads CASSSEGTGGHEQYF. CDR3 DNA: TGCGCCAGCAGCTCGGAGGGGACGGGGGGCCACGAGCAGTACTTC.

The chain has TRBV27 and TRBJ2-7; possible D gene TRBD2, 6 bases. The CDR3 length is 14 residues. Germline assignment: CDR1 MNHEY and CDR2 SMNVEV (reference sequence). V gave up 4 bases and J gave up 3 bases, with 13 bases separating them. The CDR3 DNA sequence: TGTGCCAGCAGTTCGACTAGTACGGTCTACGAGCAGTACTTC. Protein product: CASSSTSTVYEQYF.

This clonotype occurred many times. The rearrangement uses TRBV7-9 and TRBJ1-2; possibly TRBD1 for D (5 bases). Per the germline V gene, CDR1 is SEHNR and CDR2 is FQNEAQ (reference sequence). The CDR3 sequence is 12 residues long. The V end was cut by 7 bases, the J end by 4 bases, with 10 bases between. The CDR3: CASTRGSYGYTF. The DNA for the CDR3 is TGTGCCAGCACCCGGGGGAGCTATGGCTACACCTTC.

In DNA form, the CDR3 reads TGTGCCAGCAGCAGGACTAGCGGGAGTTACGGGCGGTACTTC. Its protein is CASSRTSGSYGRYF. V is TRBV11-2 and J is TRBJ2-7, with 13 bases that match TRBD2. Per the germline V gene, CDR1 is SGHAT and CDR2 is FQNNGV. The CDR3 is 14 amino acids. V lost 5 bases, J lost 12 bases, and 10 bases stayed unmatched. The variable domain in full, completed from reference TRBV11-2 and TRBJ2-7, reads EAGVAQSPRYKIIEKRQSVAFWCNPISGHATLYWYQQILGQGPKLLIQFQNNGVVDDSQLPKDRFSAERLKGVDSTLKIQPAKLEDSAVYLCASSRTSGSYGRYFGPGTRLTVT.

The table lists this clonotype with many counts. This rearrangement joins TRBV3-1 to TRBJ2-3; 7 bases are shared with TRBD2. The CDR3 is 16 residues long. Per the germline V gene, CDR1 is LGHDT and CDR2 is YNNKEL (reference sequence). V shed 0 bases, J shed 4 bases, and the junction held 7 bases outside the gene matches. For the CDR3, the DNA is TGTGCCAGCAGCCAAGATGGGGGGGTTGAAGCAGATACGCAGTATTTT. Protein sequence: CASSQDGGVEADTQYF.

Ten or more counts support this clonotype. The chain is built from TRBV6-1 and TRBJ1-1; D gene unclear. Germline CDR1 reads MNHNS; CDR2 reads SASEGT. The CDR3 covers 8 residues. The ends were cut back, 0 bases at V and 13 bases at J, with 0 bases in the middle. CDR3 sequence: CASSEAFF. The CDR3, as DNA: TGTGCCAGCAGTGAAGCTTTCTTT.

About this clonotype itself: Just one base apart from a much larger clone, this may be a read error. The gene calls are TRBV6-1 and TRBJ2-5; perhaps TRBD2 as D (6 bases). CDR3 length: 17 amino acids. CDR1 and CDR2 (germline): MNHNS, SASEGT. Trimming took 7 bases from V and 7 from J, leaving 28 bases between them. The DNA for the CDR3 is TGTGCCAGCACCCTCTCTAGGGGCCAGGAGGGAGGTCGGACCCAGTACTTC. It specifies CASTLSRGQEGGRTQYF.

This clonotype has at least ten counts. The chain joins TRBV15 to TRBJ2-7; tentative D call: TRBD2 (6 bases). The germline V and J ends were trimmed by 9 bases and 4 bases, with 22 bases remaining between them. Germline V CDR1 and CDR2: LNHNV, YYDKDF (reference sequence). The CDR3 is made up of 15 amino acids. The CDR3 DNA reads TGTGCCACGAAGCTGCAGGGAGGAACCTTTTACGAGCAGTACTTC. It encodes CATKLQGGTFYEQYF.

This clonotype was observed at least ten times. This chain links TRBV20-1 with TRBJ2-7; D is unclear. With 2 bases removed from V and 2 bases from J, the gap between germline ends came to 16 bases. Germline CDR1 reads DFQATT; CDR2 reads SNEGSKA (reference sequence). This CDR3 is built from 15 residues. CDR3 coding DNA: TGCAGTGCTAGATACCTCTCAATCGGCCCCTACGAGCAGTACTTC. Amino acid sequence: CSARYLSIGPYEQYF.

The chain recombines TRBV19 with TRBJ1-2, with TRBD1 matching 8 bases. The V gene end was trimmed by 3 bases and the J gene end by 7 bases; junction bases not matched to a gene: 7. Looked up from germline, CDR1 is LNHDA and CDR2 is SQIVND (reference sequence). The CDR3 sequence is 14 residues long. The CDR3 DNA is TGTGCCAGTAGTATTCGTCAGGGGGCCTCTGGCTACACCTTC. This codes for CASSIRQGASGYTF.

This clonotype was seen repeatedly, ten times or more. The rearrangement joins TRBV7-2 to TRBJ2-1; 10 nucleotides line up with TRBD1. V shed 1 base and J 6 bases; nucleotides not matched to a gene: 12. This CDR3 has 18 residues. CDR1 is SGHTA and CDR2 is FQGNSA in the germline V gene. This CDR3 is CASSLVIFGDRGSNEQFF. CDR3 DNA: TGTGCCAGCAGCTTAGTCATTTTCGGGGACAGGGGTTCCAATGAGCAGTTCTTC. Based on the CDR3 plus reference TRBV7-2 and TRBJ2-1, the full variable domain is GAGVSQSPSNKVTEKGKDVELRCDPISGHTALYWYRQSLGQGLEFLIYFQGNSAPDKSGLPSDRFSAERTGGSVSTLTIQRTQQEDSAVYLCASSLVIFGDRGSNEQFFGPGTRLTVL.